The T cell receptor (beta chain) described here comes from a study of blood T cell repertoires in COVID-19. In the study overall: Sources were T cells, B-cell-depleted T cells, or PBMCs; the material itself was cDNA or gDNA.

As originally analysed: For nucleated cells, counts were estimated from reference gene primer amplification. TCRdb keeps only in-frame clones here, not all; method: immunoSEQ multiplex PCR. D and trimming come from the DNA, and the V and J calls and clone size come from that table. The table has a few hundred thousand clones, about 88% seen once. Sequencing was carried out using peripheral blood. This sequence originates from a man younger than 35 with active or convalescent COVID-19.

The DNA of the CDR3 is TGCGCCAGCAGCTGGAGCGGAGATACGCAGTATTTT. Translated: CASSWSGDTQYF. The rearrangement uses TRBV5-1 and TRBJ2-3, with a tentative D call TRBD2 (5 bases). This CDR3 has 12 amino acids. CDR1 is SGHRS, CDR2 YFSETQ, per germline. V lost 3 bases and J lost 5, with 7 bases in between.